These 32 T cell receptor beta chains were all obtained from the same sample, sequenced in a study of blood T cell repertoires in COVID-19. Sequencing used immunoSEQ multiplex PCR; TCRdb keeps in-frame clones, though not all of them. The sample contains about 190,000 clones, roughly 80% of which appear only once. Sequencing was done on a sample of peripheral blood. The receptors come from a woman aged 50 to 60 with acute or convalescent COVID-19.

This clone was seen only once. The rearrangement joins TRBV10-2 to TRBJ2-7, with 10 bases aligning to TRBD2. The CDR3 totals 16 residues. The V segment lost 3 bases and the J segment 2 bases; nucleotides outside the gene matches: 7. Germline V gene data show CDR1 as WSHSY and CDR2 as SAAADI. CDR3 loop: CASSDAGTSAAYEQYF. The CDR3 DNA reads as TGCGCCAGCAGTGACGCGGGGACTAGCGCTGCCTACGAGCAGTACTTC.

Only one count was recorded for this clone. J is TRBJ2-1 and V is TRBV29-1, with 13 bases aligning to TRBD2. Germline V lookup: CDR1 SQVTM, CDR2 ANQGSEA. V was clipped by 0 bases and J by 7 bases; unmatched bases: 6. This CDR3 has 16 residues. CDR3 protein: CSVEEGRTSGSNEQFF. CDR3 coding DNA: TGCAGCGTTGAAGAGGGACGGACTAGCGGGAGTAATGAGCAGTTCTTC.

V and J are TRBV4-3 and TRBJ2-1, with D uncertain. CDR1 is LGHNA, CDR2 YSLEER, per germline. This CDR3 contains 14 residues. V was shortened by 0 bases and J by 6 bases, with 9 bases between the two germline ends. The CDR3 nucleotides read TGCGCCAGCAGCCAAGATCAGTTGGTCAATGAGCAGTTCTTC. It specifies CASSQDQLVNEQFF.

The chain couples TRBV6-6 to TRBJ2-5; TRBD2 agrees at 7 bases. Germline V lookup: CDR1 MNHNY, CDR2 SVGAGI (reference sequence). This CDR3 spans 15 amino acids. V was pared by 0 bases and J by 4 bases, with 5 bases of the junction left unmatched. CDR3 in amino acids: CASSYSGGKGETQYF. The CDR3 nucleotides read TGTGCCAGCAGTTACTCGGGAGGGAAGGGAGAGACCCAGTACTTC.

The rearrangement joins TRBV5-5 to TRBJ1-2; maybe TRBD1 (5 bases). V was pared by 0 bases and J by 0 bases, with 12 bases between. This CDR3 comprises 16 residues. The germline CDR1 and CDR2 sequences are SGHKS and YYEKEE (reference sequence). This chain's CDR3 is CASSLGTGLPNYGYTF. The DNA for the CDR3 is TGTGCCAGCAGCTTGGGAACAGGCCTCCCTAACTATGGCTACACCTTC.

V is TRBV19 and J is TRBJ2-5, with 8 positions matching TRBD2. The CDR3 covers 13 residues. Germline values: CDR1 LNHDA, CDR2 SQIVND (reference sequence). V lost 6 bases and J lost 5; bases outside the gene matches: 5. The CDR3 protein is CASRERGSETQYF. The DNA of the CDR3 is TGTGCCAGTAGGGAGCGGGGGTCGGAGACCCAGTACTTC.

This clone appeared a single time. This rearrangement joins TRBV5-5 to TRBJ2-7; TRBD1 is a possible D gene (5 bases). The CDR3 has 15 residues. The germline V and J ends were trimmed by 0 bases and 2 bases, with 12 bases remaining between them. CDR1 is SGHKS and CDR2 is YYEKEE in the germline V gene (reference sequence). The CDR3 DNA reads TGTGCCAGCAGCTTGGAGACAGCACCAACCTACGAGCAGTACTTC. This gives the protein CASSLETAPTYEQYF.

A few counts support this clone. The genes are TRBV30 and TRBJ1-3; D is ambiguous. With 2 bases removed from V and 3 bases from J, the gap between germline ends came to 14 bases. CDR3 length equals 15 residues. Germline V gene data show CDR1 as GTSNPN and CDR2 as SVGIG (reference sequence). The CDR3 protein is CAWSFDPRGGNTIYF. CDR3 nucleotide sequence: TGTGCCTGGAGTTTCGACCCCCGAGGTGGAAACACCATATATTTT.

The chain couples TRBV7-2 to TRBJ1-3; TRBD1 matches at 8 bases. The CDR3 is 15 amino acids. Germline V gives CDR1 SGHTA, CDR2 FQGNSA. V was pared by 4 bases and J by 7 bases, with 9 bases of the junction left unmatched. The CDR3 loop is CASSSRQDRANTIYF. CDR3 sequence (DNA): TGTGCCAGCAGCTCCCGTCAGGACAGGGCGAACACCATATATTTT.

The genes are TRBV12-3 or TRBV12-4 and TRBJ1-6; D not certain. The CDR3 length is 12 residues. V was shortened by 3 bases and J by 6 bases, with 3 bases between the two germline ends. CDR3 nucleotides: TGTGCCAGCAGTTTCGGTAATTCACCCCTCCACTTT. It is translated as CASSFGNSPLHF.

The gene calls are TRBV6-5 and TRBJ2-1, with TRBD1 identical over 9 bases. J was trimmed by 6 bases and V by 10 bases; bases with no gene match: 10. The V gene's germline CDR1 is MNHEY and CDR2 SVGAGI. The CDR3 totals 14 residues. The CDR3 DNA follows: TGTGCCACCACGGGGACAGGGCTTTCCAATGAGCAGTTCTTC. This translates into CATTGTGLSNEQFF.

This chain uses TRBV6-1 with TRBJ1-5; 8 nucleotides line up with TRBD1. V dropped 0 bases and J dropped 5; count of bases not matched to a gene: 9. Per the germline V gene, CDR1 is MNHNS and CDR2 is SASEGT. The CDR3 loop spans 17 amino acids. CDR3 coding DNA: TGTGCCAGCAGTGAAGCGCCCAGGACAGGGATTTATCAGCCCCAGCATTTT. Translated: CASSEAPRTGIYQPQHF.

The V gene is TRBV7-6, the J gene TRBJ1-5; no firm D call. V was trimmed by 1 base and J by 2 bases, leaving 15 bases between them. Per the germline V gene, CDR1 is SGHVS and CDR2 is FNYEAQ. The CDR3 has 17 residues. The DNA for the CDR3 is TGTGCCAGCAGCTTAGACACGGCCTCGGCGGGCAATCAGCCCCAGCATTTT. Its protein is CASSLDTASAGNQPQHF.

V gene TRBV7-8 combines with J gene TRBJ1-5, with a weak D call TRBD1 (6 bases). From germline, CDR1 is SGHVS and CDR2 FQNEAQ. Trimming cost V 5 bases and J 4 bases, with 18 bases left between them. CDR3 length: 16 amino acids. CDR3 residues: CASSPSRGGNNQPQHF. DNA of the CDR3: TGTGCCAGCAGCCCCTCCAGGGGCGGTAATAATCAGCCCCAGCATTTT.

The CDR3 DNA reads as TGCGCCAGCAGCGTGCTAGCGGGAGAGGACGGGGAGCTGTTTTTT. It is translated as CASSVLAGEDGELFF. The V call is TRBV4-3, the J call TRBJ2-2, with TRBD2 matching 10 bases. This CDR3 is built from 15 residues. V was pared by 5 bases and J by 7 bases, with 7 bases of the junction left unmatched. CDR1 is LGHNA and CDR2 is YSLEER in the germline V gene.

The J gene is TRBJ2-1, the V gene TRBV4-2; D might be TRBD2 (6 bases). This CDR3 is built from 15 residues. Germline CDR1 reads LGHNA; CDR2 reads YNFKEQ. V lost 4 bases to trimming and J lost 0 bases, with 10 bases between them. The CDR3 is CASSLGGDSYNEQFF. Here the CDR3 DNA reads TGTGCCAGCAGCCTCGGGGGAGACTCCTACAATGAGCAGTTCTTC.

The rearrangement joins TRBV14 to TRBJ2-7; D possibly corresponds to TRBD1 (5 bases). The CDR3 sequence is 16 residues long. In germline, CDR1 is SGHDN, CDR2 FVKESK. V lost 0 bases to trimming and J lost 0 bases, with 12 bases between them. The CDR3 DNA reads TGTGCCAGCAGCCAAGAAGCAGGGATCAGCTCCTACGAGCAGTACTTC. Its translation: CASSQEAGISSYEQYF.

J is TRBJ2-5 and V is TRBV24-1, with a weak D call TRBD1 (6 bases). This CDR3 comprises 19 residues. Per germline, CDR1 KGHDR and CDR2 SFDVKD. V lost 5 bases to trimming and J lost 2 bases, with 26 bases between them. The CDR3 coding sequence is TGTGCCACCAGTGTACGAGGGAGCCGACCCGGGGACAAACAAGAGACCCAGTACTTC. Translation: CATSVRGSRPGDKQETQYF.

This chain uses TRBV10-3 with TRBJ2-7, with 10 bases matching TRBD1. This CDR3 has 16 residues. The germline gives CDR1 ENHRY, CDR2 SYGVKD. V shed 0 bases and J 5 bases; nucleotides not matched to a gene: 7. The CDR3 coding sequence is TGTGCCATCAGTGAGTCCCGGGGACAGGGGTCTGACGAGCAGTACTTC. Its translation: CAISESRGQGSDEQYF.

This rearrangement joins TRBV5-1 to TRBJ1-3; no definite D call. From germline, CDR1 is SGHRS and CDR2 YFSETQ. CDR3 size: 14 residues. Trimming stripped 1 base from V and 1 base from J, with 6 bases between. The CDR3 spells CASSLSVSGNTIYF. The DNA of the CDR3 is TGCGCCAGCAGCTTGTCTGTTTCTGGAAACACCATATATTTT.

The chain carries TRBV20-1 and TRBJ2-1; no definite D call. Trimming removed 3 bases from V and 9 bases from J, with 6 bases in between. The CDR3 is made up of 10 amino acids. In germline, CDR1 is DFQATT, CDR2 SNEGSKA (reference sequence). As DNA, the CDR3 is TGCAGTGCTAGTGTTATTGAGCAGTTCTTC. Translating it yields CSASVIEQFF.

CDR3 coding DNA: TGTGCCAGCAGCCCGACACGGACAGGGGTGTACAGTTCACCCCTCCACTTT. Translating gives CASSPTRTGVYSSPLHF. The chain links TRBV5-8 to TRBJ1-6, with 9 positions matching TRBD1. The CDR3 runs 17 residues. V lost 4 bases to trimming and J lost 9 bases; unmatched junction nucleotides: 14. Germline loops: CDR1 SGHTS, CDR2 YDEGEE.

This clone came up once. The CDR3 region has the DNA TGTGCCAGCAGATTCGGACAGGGATCCTACGAGCAGTACTTC. Encoded protein: CASRFGQGSYEQYF. The chain uses TRBV6-5 and TRBJ2-7; 8 nucleotides agree with TRBD1. Per the germline V gene, CDR1 is MNHEY and CDR2 is SVGAGI. This CDR3 has 14 residues. J lost 1 base, V lost 6 bases, and 5 bases had no gene match.

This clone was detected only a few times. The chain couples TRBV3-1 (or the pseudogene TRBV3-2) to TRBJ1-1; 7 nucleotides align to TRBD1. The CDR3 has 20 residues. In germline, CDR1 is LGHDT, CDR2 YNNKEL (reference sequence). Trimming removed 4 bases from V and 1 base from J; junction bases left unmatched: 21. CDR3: CASSLLRQGGVRGRNTEAFF. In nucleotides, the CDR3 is TGTGCCAGCAGCCTCTTAAGACAGGGTGGTGTGAGGGGGAGGAACACTGAAGCTTTCTTT.

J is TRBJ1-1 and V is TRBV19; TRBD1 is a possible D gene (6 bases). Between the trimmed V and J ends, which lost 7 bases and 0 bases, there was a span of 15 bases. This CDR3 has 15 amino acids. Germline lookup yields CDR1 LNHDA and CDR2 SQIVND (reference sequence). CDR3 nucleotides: TGTGCCAGTACCCCTTTCGCAGGGGTGAACACTGAAGCTTTCTTT. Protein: CASTPFAGVNTEAFF.

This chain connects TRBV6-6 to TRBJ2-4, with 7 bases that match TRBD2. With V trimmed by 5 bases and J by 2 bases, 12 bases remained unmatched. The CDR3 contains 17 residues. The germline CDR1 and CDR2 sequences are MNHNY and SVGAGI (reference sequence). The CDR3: CASSPGEGGPSKNIQYF. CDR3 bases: TGTGCCAGCAGTCCCGGCGAGGGAGGGCCTTCCAAAAACATTCAGTACTTC.

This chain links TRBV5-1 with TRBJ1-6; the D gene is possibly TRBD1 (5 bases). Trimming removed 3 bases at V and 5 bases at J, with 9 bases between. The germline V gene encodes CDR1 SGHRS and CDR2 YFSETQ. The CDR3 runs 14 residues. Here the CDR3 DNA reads TGCGCCAGCAGCTCACAGGCGAATAATTCACCCCTCCACTTT. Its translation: CASSSQANNSPLHF.

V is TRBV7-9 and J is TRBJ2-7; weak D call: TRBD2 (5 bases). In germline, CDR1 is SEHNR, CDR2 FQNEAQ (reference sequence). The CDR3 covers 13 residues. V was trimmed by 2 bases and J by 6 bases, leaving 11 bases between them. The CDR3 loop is CASSLTSEAEQYF. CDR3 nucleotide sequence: TGTGCCAGCAGCTTAACCTCGGAGGCCGAGCAGTACTTC.

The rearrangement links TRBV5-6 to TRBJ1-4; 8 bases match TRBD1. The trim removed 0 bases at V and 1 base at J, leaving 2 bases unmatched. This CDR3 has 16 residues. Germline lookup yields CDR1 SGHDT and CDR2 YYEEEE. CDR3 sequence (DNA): TGTGCCAGCAGCTTGGCCGGACAGGGAACTAATGAAAAACTGTTTTTT. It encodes CASSLAGQGTNEKLFF.

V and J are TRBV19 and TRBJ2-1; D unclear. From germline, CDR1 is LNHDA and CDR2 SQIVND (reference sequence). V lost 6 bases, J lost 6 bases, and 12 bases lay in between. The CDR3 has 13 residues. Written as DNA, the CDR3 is TGTGCCAGTAGCCCCTATCCGGGCAATGAGCAGTTCTTC. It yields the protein CASSPYPGNEQFF.

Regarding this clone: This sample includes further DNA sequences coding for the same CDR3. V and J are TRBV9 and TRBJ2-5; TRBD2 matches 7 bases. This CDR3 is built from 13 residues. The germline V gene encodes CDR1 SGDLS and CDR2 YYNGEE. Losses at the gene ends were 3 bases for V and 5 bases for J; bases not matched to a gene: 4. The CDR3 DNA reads TGTGCCAGCAGCGCGGGACTATCGGAGACCCAGTACTTC. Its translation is CASSAGLSETQYF.

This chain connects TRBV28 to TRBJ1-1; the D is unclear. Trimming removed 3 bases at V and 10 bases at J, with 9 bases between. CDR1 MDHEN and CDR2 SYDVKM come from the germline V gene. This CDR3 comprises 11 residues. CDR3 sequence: CASSFGLSAFF. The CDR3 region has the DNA TGTGCCAGCAGTTTCGGGTTGTCAGCTTTCTTT.